Listed here are 15 T cell receptor beta chains from one sample, sequenced in a study of T cell responses to AZD1222 COVID-19 vaccine. The repertoire was sequenced with immunoSEQ multiplex PCR; TCRdb's copy has only in-frame clones and lacks some. The sample yields about 140,000 clones, around nine tenths seen once. The sequences come from peripheral blood, collected 28 days after the second AZD1222 dose. The receptor source for this set is an adult who received the AZD1222 COVID-19 vaccine.

This chain joins TRBV5-6 and TRBJ1-3; tentative D call: TRBD1 (6 bases). Looked up from germline, CDR1 is SGHDT and CDR2 is YYEEEE. Trimming removed 2 bases from V and 5 bases from J, with 11 bases in between. This CDR3 contains 14 residues. CDR3: CASSFGGRRNTIYF. The CDR3 bases are TGTGCCAGCAGCTTCGGGGGGCGTCGAAACACCATATATTTT.

This rearrangement joins TRBV7-6 to TRBJ2-1; D is ambiguous. Trimming shortened V by 5 bases and J by 9 bases, and 17 bases separated the two germline ends. The CDR3 consists of 14 residues. Germline CDR1 SGHVS, CDR2 FNYEAQ. As DNA, the CDR3 is TGTGCCAGCAGCCTCGGCGCGGCTGGGGTTGAGCAGTTCTTC. This codes for CASSLGAAGVEQFF. Full variable domain (outside the CDR3, taken from reference TRBV7-6 and TRBJ2-1): GAGVSQSPRYKVTKRGQDVALRCDPISGHVSLYWYRQALGQGPEFLTYFNYEAQQDKSGLPNDRFSAERPEGSISTLTIQRTEQRDSAMYRCASSLGAAGVEQFFGPGTRLTVL.

V gene TRBV18 combines with J gene TRBJ1-1; 9 bases align to TRBD1. The CDR3 contains 15 residues. Per germline, CDR1 KGHSH and CDR2 LQKENI. The trim removed 5 bases at V and 4 bases at J, leaving 8 bases unmatched. As DNA, the CDR3 is TGTGCCAGCTCAGGTTTTGGGACAGGGTTCACTGAAGCTTTCTTT. As protein: CASSGFGTGFTEAFF.

CDR3: CASSIGGLAGGHEQFF. The CDR3 region has the DNA TGTGCCAGTAGTATAGGGGGACTAGCGGGAGGACATGAGCAGTTCTTC. The rearrangement links TRBV19 to TRBJ2-1, with 15 bases identical to TRBD2. V lost 1 base, J lost 8 bases, and 3 bases stayed unmatched. CDR1 and CDR2 from the germline V gene are LNHDA and SQIVND (reference sequence). The CDR3 loop spans 16 amino acids. The full variable domain, in which reference TRBV19 and TRBJ2-1 provide the parts outside the CDR3, is DGGITQSPKYLFRKEGQNVTLSCEQNLNHDAMYWYRQDPGQGLRLIYYSQIVNDFQKGDIAEGYSVSREKKESFPLTVTSAQKNPTAFYLCASSIGGLAGGHEQFFGPGTRLTVL.

The chain uses TRBV3-1 (or the pseudogene TRBV3-2) and TRBJ1-2, with D tentatively TRBD1 (5 bases). Trimming cost V 1 base and J 7 bases, with 13 bases left between them. Looked up from germline, CDR1 is LGHDT and CDR2 is YNNKEL (reference sequence). CDR3 size: 14 residues. CDR3 DNA: TGTGCCAGCAGCCAAGGCACCGGCGGGGGTGGCTACACCTTC. Its translation: CASSQGTGGGGYTF.

This chain links TRBV7-9 with TRBJ2-7; D is undetermined. Trimming took 2 bases from V and 3 from J, leaving 8 bases between them. This CDR3 comprises 13 residues. From germline, CDR1 is SEHNR and CDR2 FQNEAQ (reference sequence). CDR3 protein: CASSLQNFYEQYF. Written as DNA, the CDR3 is TGTGCCAGCAGCTTACAGAATTTCTACGAGCAGTACTTC.

The chain recombines TRBV19 with TRBJ1-5, with 7 nucleotides matching TRBD1. The junction had 4 bases not matched to a gene; V was cut back by 6 bases and J by 2 bases. The germline CDR1 and CDR2 sequences are LNHDA and SQIVND (reference sequence). The CDR3 has 14 amino acids. For the CDR3, the DNA is TGTGCCAGTAGCGAAACAGGGGGCAATCAGCCCCAGCATTTT. This gives the protein CASSETGGNQPQHF.

The gene calls are TRBV28 and TRBJ1-1; unclear D gene. Per the germline V gene, CDR1 is MDHEN and CDR2 is SYDVKM. Deletions cut 1 base from V and 4 bases from J, with 10 bases between. This CDR3 has 14 residues. The CDR3: CASSLFQTPTEAFF. The CDR3 DNA follows: TGTGCCAGCAGTTTATTTCAGACACCCACTGAAGCTTTCTTT.

The gene calls are TRBV15 and TRBJ1-1; D perhaps matches TRBD1 (5 bases). Germline lookup yields CDR1 LNHNV and CDR2 YYDKDF (reference sequence). The CDR3 covers 15 residues. V lost 7 bases and J 5 bases, leaving 20 bases between the germline ends. CDR3: CATTPRGVRVTEAFF. The CDR3 DNA reads TGTGCCACCACCCCCCGGGGCGTTAGAGTAACTGAAGCTTTCTTT.

The chain has TRBV6-2 or TRBV6-3 and TRBJ2-2; either TRBD1 or TRBD2 may fit D (5 bases each). Looked up from germline, CDR1 is MNHEY and CDR2 is SVGEGT. Trimming removed 5 bases from V and 1 base from J, with 14 bases in between. This CDR3 is 16 amino acids long. The CDR3 sequence is CASSPNGAENTGELFF. The CDR3 DNA is TGTGCCAGCAGTCCGAACGGGGCAGAGAACACCGGGGAGCTGTTTTTT.

This clone was detected once. The chain employs TRBV20-1 and TRBJ1-4; no definite D call. The CDR3 is 11 residues long. The germline V and J ends were trimmed by 4 bases and 8 bases, with 8 bases remaining between them. Germline loops: CDR1 DFQATT, CDR2 SNEGSKA (reference sequence). DNA for the CDR3: TGCAGTGCTACCGAGAGGGAAAAACTGTTTTTT. The encoded protein is CSATEREKLFF.

The gene calls are TRBV4-2 and TRBJ2-4; 10 bases are shared with TRBD1. Germline CDR1 LGHNA, CDR2 YNFKEQ. The CDR3 is 16 residues long. With 2 bases clipped from V and 7 bases from J, the junction kept 8 bases outside the gene matches. The DNA of the CDR3 is TGTGCCAGCAGCCAACCGGGACAGGGGATCGAGAACATTCAGTACTTC. Translated, it gives CASSQPGQGIENIQYF.

This clone was recorded a few times. The CDR3 region has the DNA TGTGCCAGTAAGTCGAGTCAGGGCAGCTATGGCTACACCTTC. Amino acids: CASKSSQGSYGYTF. V and J are TRBV19 and TRBJ1-2; a possible D gene is TRBD1 (5 bases). CDR3 length equals 14 residues. Looked up from germline, CDR1 is LNHDA and CDR2 is SQIVND (reference sequence). Trimming pared 7 bases from V and 4 bases from J, leaving 16 bases between.

This rearrangement joins TRBV4-3 to TRBJ2-3, with TRBD1 matching 10 bases. Per germline, CDR1 LGHNA and CDR2 YSLEER. The V segment lost 3 bases and the J segment 7 bases; nucleotides outside the gene matches: 4. The CDR3 loop spans 14 amino acids. Here the CDR3 DNA reads TGCGCCAGCAGCCAGACAGGGGGCGCGAATACGCAGTATTTT. It encodes CASSQTGGANTQYF.

This chain uses TRBV6-2 or TRBV6-3 with TRBJ2-1; D unresolved. Looked up from germline, CDR1 is MNHEY and CDR2 is SVGEGT. CDR3 length: 16 amino acids. V shed 2 bases and J shed 1 base, with 12 bases lying between them. The CDR3 protein is CASSYAAPESYNEQFF. CDR3 DNA: TGTGCCAGCAGTTACGCAGCCCCAGAGTCCTACAATGAGCAGTTCTTC.